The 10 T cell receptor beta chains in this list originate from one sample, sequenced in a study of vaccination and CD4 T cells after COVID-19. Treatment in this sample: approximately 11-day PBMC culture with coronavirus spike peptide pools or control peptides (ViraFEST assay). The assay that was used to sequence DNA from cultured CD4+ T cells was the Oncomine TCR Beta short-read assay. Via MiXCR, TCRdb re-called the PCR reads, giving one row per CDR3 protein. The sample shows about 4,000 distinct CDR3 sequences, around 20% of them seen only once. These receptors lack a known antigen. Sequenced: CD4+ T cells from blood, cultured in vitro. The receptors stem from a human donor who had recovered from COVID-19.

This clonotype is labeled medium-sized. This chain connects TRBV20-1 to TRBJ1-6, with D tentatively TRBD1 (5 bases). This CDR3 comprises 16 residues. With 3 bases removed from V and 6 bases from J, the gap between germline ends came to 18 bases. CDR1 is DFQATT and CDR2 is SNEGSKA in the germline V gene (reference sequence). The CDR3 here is CSARRRGRTSNSPLHF. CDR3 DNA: TGCAGTGCTAGGCGGAGGGGAAGGACTTCTAATTCACCCCTCCACTTT.

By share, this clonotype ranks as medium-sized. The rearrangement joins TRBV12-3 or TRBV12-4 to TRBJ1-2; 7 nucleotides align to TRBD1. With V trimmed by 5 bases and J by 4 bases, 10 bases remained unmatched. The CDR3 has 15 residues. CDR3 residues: CASSPLLTGIYGYTF. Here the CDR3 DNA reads TGTGCCAGCAGTCCCCTATTGACAGGGATCTATGGCTACACCTTC.

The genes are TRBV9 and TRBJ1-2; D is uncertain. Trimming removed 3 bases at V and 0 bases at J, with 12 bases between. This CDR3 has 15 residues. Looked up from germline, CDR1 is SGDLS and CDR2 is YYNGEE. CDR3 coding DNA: TGTGCCAGCAGCGCGTGGGATACAGCTAACTATGGCTACACCTTC. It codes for CASSAWDTANYGYTF.

This CDR3 reads CASSRQTGGRTTYEQYF. The CDR3 DNA reads TGTGCCAGCAGCCGCCAGACAGGCGGTCGTACCACCTACGAGCAGTACTTC. J is TRBJ2-7 and V is TRBV6-2 or TRBV6-3, with a tentative D call TRBD1 (6 bases). The germline V gene encodes CDR1 MNHEY and CDR2 SVGEGT. Trimming pared 6 bases from V and 2 bases from J, leaving 23 bases between. This CDR3 region has 17 residues.

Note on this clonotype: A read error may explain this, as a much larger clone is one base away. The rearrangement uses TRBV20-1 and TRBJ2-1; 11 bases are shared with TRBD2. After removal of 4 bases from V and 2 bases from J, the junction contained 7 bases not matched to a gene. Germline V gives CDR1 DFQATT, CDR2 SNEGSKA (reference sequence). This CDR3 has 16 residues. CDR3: CSATRLAGSPYNEQFF. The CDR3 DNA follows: TGCAGTGCTACCCGACTAGCGGGGAGCCCCTACAATGAGCAGTTCTTC.

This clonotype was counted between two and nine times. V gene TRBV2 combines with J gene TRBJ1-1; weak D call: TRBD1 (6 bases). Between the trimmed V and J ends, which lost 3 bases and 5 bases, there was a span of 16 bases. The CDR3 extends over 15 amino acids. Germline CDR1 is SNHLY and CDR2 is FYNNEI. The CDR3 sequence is CASSETPGAGTEAFF. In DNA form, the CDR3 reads TGTGCCAGCAGTGAGACCCCAGGGGCCGGGACTGAAGCTTTCTTT. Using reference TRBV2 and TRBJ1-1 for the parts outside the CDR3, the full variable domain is EPEVTQTPSHQVTQMGQEVILRCVPISNHLYFYWYRQILGQKVEFLVSFYNNEISEKSEIFDDQFSVERPDGSNFTLKIRSTKLEDSAMYFCASSETPGAGTEAFFGQGTRLTVV.

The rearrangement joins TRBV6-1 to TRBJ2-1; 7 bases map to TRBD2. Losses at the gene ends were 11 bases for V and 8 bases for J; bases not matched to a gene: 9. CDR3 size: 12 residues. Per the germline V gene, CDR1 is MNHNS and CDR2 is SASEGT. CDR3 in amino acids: CAVRRGRDEQFF. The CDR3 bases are TGTGCCGTGAGGCGGGGGAGGGATGAGCAGTTCTTC.

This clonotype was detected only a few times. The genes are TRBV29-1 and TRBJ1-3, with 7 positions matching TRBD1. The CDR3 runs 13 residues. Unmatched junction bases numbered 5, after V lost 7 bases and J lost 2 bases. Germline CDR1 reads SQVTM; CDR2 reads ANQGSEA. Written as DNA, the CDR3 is TGCAGCGCGATGGACAGGCCTGGAAACACCATATATTTT. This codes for CSAMDRPGNTIYF.

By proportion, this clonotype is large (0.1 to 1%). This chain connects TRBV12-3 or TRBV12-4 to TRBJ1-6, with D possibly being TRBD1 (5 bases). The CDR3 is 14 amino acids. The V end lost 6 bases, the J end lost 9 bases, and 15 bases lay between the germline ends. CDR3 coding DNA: TGTGCCAGCAGCCGAGAAAGGGGAGGTTCACCCCTCCACTTT. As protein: CASSRERGGSPLHF.

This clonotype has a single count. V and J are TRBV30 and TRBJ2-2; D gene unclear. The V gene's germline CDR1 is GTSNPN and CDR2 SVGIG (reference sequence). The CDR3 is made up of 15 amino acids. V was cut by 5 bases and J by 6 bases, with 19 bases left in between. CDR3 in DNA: TGTGCCTGGTCCGATGGGCAGTTGATGGCCGGGGAGCTGTTTTTT. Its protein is CAWSDGQLMAGELFF.